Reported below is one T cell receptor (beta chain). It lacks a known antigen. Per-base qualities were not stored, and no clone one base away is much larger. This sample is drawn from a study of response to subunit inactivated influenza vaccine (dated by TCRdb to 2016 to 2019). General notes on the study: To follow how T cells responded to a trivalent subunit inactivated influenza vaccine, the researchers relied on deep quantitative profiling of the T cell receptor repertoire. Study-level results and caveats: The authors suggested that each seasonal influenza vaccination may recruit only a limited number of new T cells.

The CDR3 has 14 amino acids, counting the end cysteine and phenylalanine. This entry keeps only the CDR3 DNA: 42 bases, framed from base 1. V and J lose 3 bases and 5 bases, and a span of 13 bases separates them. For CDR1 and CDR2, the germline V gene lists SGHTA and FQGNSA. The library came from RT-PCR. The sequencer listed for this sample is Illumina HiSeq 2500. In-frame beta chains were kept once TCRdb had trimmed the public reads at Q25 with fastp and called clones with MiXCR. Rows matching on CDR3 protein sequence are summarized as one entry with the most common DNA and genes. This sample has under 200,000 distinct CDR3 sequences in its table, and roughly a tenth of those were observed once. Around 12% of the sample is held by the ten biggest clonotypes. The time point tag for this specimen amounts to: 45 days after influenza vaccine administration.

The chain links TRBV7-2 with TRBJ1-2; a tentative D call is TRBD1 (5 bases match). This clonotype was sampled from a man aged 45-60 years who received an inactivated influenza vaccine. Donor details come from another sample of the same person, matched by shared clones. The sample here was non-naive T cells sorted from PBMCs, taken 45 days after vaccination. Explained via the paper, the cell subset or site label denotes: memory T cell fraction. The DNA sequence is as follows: TGTGCCAGCAGCTTGGGAGGGGTAATTTATGGCTACACCTTC. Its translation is CASSLGGVIYGYTF.